A selection of T cell receptor beta chains follows, all from one sample in a study of cytomegalovirus exposure and HLA in healthy donors. Sequenced by immunoSEQ multiplex PCR; TCRdb stores in-frame clones only, minus some. The sample holds about 89,000 clones, 85% seen once. The material sequenced was PBMCs. The receptors come from a man aged 40-55 years in good health and CMV-seropositive. Both conserved end residues are part of each CDR3. The D gene is left open where the match is weak. Expanded clones get a size class; other rows say once, few or many, or leave the size out.

V gene,CDR3 length,J gene,clone size,D gene,CDR3 DNA,CDR3 protein
TRBV4-1,15,TRBJ1-5,.,.,TGCGCCAGCAGCCAAGGGAATGGGCGAGGGCAGCCCCAGCATTTT,CASSQGNGRGQPQHF
TRBV5-4,15,TRBJ2-5,.,TRBD2,TGTGCCAGCAGCTCTAGCGGAGGCGGGCAAGAGACCCAGTACTTC,CASSSSGGGQETQYF
TRBV10-1,14,TRBJ1-6,.,.,TGCGCCAGCAGTGAGTCGGGACTCCGTTCACCCCTCCACTTT,CASSESGLRSPLHF
TRBV5-4,13,TRBJ2-4,.,TRBD1,TGTGCCCAACAGGGGGCGGCCAAAAACATTCAGTATTTC,CAQQGAAKNIQYF
TRBV6-5,14,TRBJ2-5,.,TRBD1,TGTGCCAGCAGGTTTGGGACAGGGGAAGAGACCCAGTACTTC,CASRFGTGEETQYF
TRBV5-4,16,TRBJ2-1,.,TRBD2,TGTGCCAGCAGCTTGGCGCCAGCGGGAGTCTACAATGAGCAGTTCTTC,CASSLAPAGVYNEQFF
TRBV12-5,14,TRBJ2-4,.,TRBD1,TGTGCTAGTGCCGGGGACAGCAAAAAAAACATTCAGTACTTC,CASAGDSKKNIQYF
TRBV5-1,15,TRBJ2-3,.,TRBD1,TGCGCCAGCAGCGACGGGACAGGGGGAACAGATACGCAGTATTTT,CASSDGTGGTDTQYF
TRBV9,14,TRBJ2-5,.,TRBD2,TGTGCCAGCAGCGTAGCTTACGGGGGGGGGACCCAGTACTTC,CASSVAYGGGTQYF
TRBV27,17,TRBJ2-3,.,TRBD2,TGTGCCAGCAGTTCCCTCCATAGCGGGCTAAACACAGATACGCAGTATTTT,CASSSLHSGLNTDTQYF
TRBV7-9,15,TRBJ2-1,.,TRBD2,TGTGCCAGCGCTAGCGGGGGGGCACAAAACAATGAGCAGTTCTTC,CASASGGAQNNEQFF
TRBV10-3,14,TRBJ2-1,.,TRBD1,TGTGCCATCAGTGAGGGACAGGGAATCAATGAGCAGTTCTTC,CAISEGQGINEQFF
TRBV7-8,15,TRBJ1-3,.,.,TGTGCCAGCAGCTCGGTGAGGGCCGCTGGAAACACCATATATTTT,CASSSVRAAGNTIYF
TRBV11-3,18,TRBJ2-5,once,TRBD2,TGTGCCAGCAGCTCGCAAGGACTAGCGGGGGGGTTCGGGGAGACCCAGTACTTC,CASSSQGLAGGFGETQYF
TRBV7-9,12,TRBJ2-2,.,.,TGTGCCAGCAGCTGGGGCGACGGGGAGCTGTTTTTT,CASSWGDGELFF
TRBV4-2,12,TRBJ2-1,.,TRBD2,TGTGCCAGCCGGGGGACTACCAATGAGCAGTTCTTC,CASRGTTNEQFF
TRBV5-1,13,TRBJ1-1,.,.,TGCGCCAGCAGTCCCGAGCCTGACACTGAAGCTTTCTTT,CASSPEPDTEAFF
TRBV7-8,15,TRBJ2-5,few,.,TGTGCCAGCAGCTTATCCCACAGTGACCAAGAGACCCAGTACTTC,CASSLSHSDQETQYF
TRBV15,15,TRBJ2-7,.,.,TGTGCCACCAGCAGAGATCCAACCAGGGACTACGAGCAGTACTTC,CATSRDPTRDYEQYF
TRBV7-2,15,TRBJ2-1,.,TRBD2,TGTGCCAGCAGCCTCGGGACTAGCGTATACAATGAGCAGTTCTTC,CASSLGTSVYNEQFF
TRBV6-1,12,TRBJ2-1,.,.,TGTGCCAGCACAGGGGTGGAGAATGAGCAGTTCTTC,CASTGVENEQFF
TRBV28,14,TRBJ2-7,.,TRBD1,TGTGCCAGCAGCCCCGGGACAGGGGGGTGCGAGCAGTACTTC,CASSPGTGGCEQYF
TRBV27,15,TRBJ2-7,.,TRBD1,TGTGCCAGCAGAAGACCCGACAGGGCCCCCTACGAGCAGTACTTC,CASRRPDRAPYEQYF
TRBV4-1,15,TRBJ2-5,few,.,TGCGCCAGCAGCGAGACCCAGCGTCCCAAAGAGACCCAGTACTTC,CASSETQRPKETQYF
TRBV4-2,14,TRBJ2-1,.,.,TGTGCCAGCAGCCAAGAGGGGGGCTACAATGAGCAGTTCTTC,CASSQEGGYNEQFF
TRBV19,13,TRBJ2-7,few,TRBD2,TGTGCCAGTAGGACTAGCGATGCCTACGAGCAGTACTTC,CASRTSDAYEQYF
TRBV19,14,TRBJ2-7,.,TRBD1,TGTGCCAGTAGTCAGACAGGGGGAACCTACGAGCAGTACTTC,CASSQTGGTYEQYF
TRBV29-1,13,TRBJ2-5,.,.,TGCAGCGTTGCGGCTAGCGTAGGCGAGACCCAGTACTTC,CSVAASVGETQYF
TRBV7-8,15,TRBJ2-1,.,TRBD2,TGTGCCAGCAGCTTAACTAGCGGGGTTTACAATGAGCAGTTCTTC,CASSLTSGVYNEQFF
TRBV6-1,14,TRBJ1-4,once,TRBD1,TGTGCCAGCAGATTCAGGGGGGCTAATGAAAAACTGTTTTTT,CASRFRGANEKLFF
TRBV11-2,13,TRBJ1-2,.,.,TGTGCCAGCAGCTCGGCGGAAAGATATGGCTACACCTTC,CASSSAERYGYTF
TRBV11-3,15,TRBJ2-3,.,.,TGTGCCAGCAGCTTAGGGGGGCGGCACACAGATACGCAGTATTTT,CASSLGGRHTDTQYF
TRBV19,14,TRBJ2-5,.,TRBD1,TGTGCCAGTAGAGACTCAGGGGGTGGTGAGACCCAGTACTTC,CASRDSGGGETQYF
TRBV13,16,TRBJ1-1,once,TRBD1,TGTGCCAGCAGCTTAGCGGTGGGACAGGGGAACACTGAAGCTTTCTTT,CASSLAVGQGNTEAFF
TRBV14,16,TRBJ2-1,.,TRBD1,TGTGCCAGCAGCCAGGAGAAGACAGGGAACTACAATGAGCAGTTCTTC,CASSQEKTGNYNEQFF
TRBV2,15,TRBJ1-6,.,.,TGTGCCAGCAGGTCCGACAGTGTACCAAATTCATCCCTCCACTTT,CASRSDSVPNSSLHF
TRBV29-1,12,TRBJ2-5,.,.,TGCAGCGTTGAAACAGGCATAGAGACCCAGTACTTC,CSVETGIETQYF
TRBV5-1,14,TRBJ1-3,.,TRBD1,TGCGCCAGCAGCCTCGGGGGACAGGGAAACACCATATATTTT,CASSLGGQGNTIYF
TRBV6-5,14,TRBJ2-5,once,TRBD2,TGTGCCAGCAGTAGACTAGCCCAGAAAGAGACCCAGTACTTC,CASSRLAQKETQYF
TRBV5-1,13,TRBJ1-2,.,TRBD1,TGCGCCAGCAGCTTACGACAGGGGGATGGCTACACCTTC,CASSLRQGDGYTF
TRBV27,14,TRBJ1-1,.,.,TGTGCCAGCAGTTTGGCTTACCTGAACACTGAAGCTTTCTTT,CASSLAYLNTEAFF
TRBV5-1,14,TRBJ2-1,.,.,TGCGCCAGCAGCTTGGTTCGCGCCGGGGATGGGCAGTTCTTC,CASSLVRAGDGQFF
TRBV6-6,15,TRBJ2-3,.,TRBD2,TGTGCCAGCAGTTCGGGACGGGGGGTCACAGATACGCAGTATTTT,CASSSGRGVTDTQYF
TRBV28,12,TRBJ2-7,.,.,TGTGCCAGCACGAGGGCCCCCTACGAGCAGTACTTC,CASTRAPYEQYF
TRBV28,14,TRBJ2-7,.,.,TGTGCCAGCAGTTTTGGGGGCTACTTCTACGAGCAGTACTTC,CASSFGGYFYEQYF
TRBV19,16,TRBJ2-3,.,.,TGTGCCAGTAGTATTCTTGGAGGGAGTCGCACAGATACGCAGTATTTT,CASSILGGSRTDTQYF
TRBV9,14,TRBJ2-4,.,TRBD2,TGTGCCAGCAGCGTGTCTAGCGGGAAAAACATTCAGTACTTC,CASSVSSGKNIQYF
TRBV5-1,15,TRBJ2-1,few,TRBD1,TGCGCCAGCAGCGGCCGGGACAGGGGATATAATGAGCAGTTCTTC,CASSGRDRGYNEQFF
TRBV15,15,TRBJ2-5,.,TRBD2,TGTGCCACCAGCAAGGAACTAGCGGGAAAAGAGACCCAGTACTTC,CATSKELAGKETQYF
TRBV27,15,TRBJ2-2,.,TRBD2,TGTGCCAGCACTTTACCGGGACTAGAGGACTGGGAGCTGTTTTTT,CASTLPGLEDWELFF
TRBV30,12,TRBJ1-2,few,.,TGTGCCTGGAGACAGGCAACCTATGGCTACACCTTC,CAWRQATYGYTF
TRBV14,14,TRBJ1-6,.,.,TGTGCCAGCAGCCAAGAGGGCAGATATTCACCCCTCCACTTT,CASSQEGRYSPLHF
TRBV6-1,15,TRBJ1-5,once,.,TGTGCCAGCAGTCGAGACAGCCTTAGCAATCAGCCCCAGCATTTT,CASSRDSLSNQPQHF
TRBV7-9,16,TRBJ2-1,.,.,TGTTCCAGCAGCTTAAAGGGCGGGACGACCTACAATGAGCAGTTCTTC,CSSSLKGGTTYNEQFF